This TCR beta chain was sequenced during a study of blood T cell repertoires in COVID-19. Across the study: The United States, Italy and Spain supplied acute and convalescent COVID-19 samples.

Enrolled through a virtual design, the participants were between about 18 and 100 years of age and came from fewer than 30 US areas. Cohort 3 recovered donors had two negative PCRs, clearance, or symptom resolution. CDR3 size: 15 residues. Trimming removed 4 bases at V and 5 bases at J, with 18 bases between. The V gene's germline CDR1 is SEHNR and CDR2 FQNEAQ (reference sequence). In the original processing: Researchers report that nucleated cell counts were estimated from reference gene primer amplification. TCRdb keeps only in-frame clones here, not all; method: immunoSEQ multiplex PCR. V and J calls and clone size are those listed in that table; D and trimming were worked out from the DNA. The repertoire has under 200,000 clones, around 84% of them found once; the top ten carry around 7%.

This chain links TRBV7-9 with TRBJ2-7; possibly TRBD1 for D (6 bases). The receptor was isolated from a man aged 45-65 years who had recovered from COVID-19. Material: PBMCs or T cells enriched from blood (not recorded which). The CDR3 DNA follows: TGTGCCAGCAGCTCAGGACCTTCAGGGGCCCACGAGCAGTACTTC. This encodes CASSSGPSGAHEQYF. Based on the CDR3 plus reference TRBV7-9 and TRBJ2-7, the full variable domain is DTGVSQNPRHKITKRGQNVTFRCDPISEHNRLYWYRQTLGQGPEFLTYFQNEAQLEKSRLLSDRFSAERPKGSFSTLEIQRTEQGDSAMYLCASSSGPSGAHEQYFGPGTRLTVT.